These T cell receptor beta chains were read from a single sample in a study of control samples from healthy donors and cancer patients. Assay: immunoSEQ multiplex PCR; the TCRdb copy retains only in-frame clones and omits some. The table lists tens of thousands of clones, roughly 94% of them singletons, with more than 20% in the top ten. Sample: blood. The receptors shown here come from a man in his 60s in good health. Each CDR3 is given with its conserved first and last residue. The order of the fields is D gene, clone size, V gene, J gene, CDR3 protein, CDR3 DNA. A D gene is named only where the DNA matches it firmly. Some rows have no size entry. The others give once, few or many, or a class for an expanded clone.

-,-,TRBV7-6,TRBJ2-1,CASSLAPGNNEQFF,TGTGCCAGCAGCTTAGCGCCCGGGAACAATGAGCAGTTCTTC
-,once,TRBV11-2,TRBJ2-2,CASSLGTGELFF,TGTGCCAGCAGCTTAGGCACCGGGGAGCTGTTTTTT
TRBD2,once,TRBV28,TRBJ2-1,CASSLAFSGSGRVKFF,TGTGCCAGCAGTTTAGCGTTTAGCGGGAGCGGACGCGTAAAGTTCTTC
TRBD1,-,TRBV28,TRBJ1-5,CASKPGQRNQPQHF,TGTGCCAGCAAACCGGGACAGCGCAATCAGCCCCAGCATTTT
-,-,TRBV5-4,TRBJ2-7,CASSSADRDSYEQYF,TGTGCCAGCAGCTCCGCGGACCGAGATTCCTACGAGCAGTACTTC
-,-,TRBV7-8,TRBJ2-1,CASWGTASSYNEQFF,TGTGCCAGTTGGGGGACGGCGAGCTCCTACAATGAGCAGTTCTTC
-,-,TRBV3-1/TRBV3-2,TRBJ1-1,CASSQGQNTEAFF,TGTGCCAGCAGCCAGGGACAGAACACTGAAGCTTTCTTT
TRBD2,-,TRBV2,TRBJ2-1,CASSEPGGTSGSMDEQFF,TGTGCCAGCAGTGAACCGGGGGGGACTAGCGGGAGTATGGATGAGCAGTTCTTC
-,-,TRBV24-1,TRBJ2-3,CATSDPDPRYTDTQYF,TGTGCCACCAGTGACCCCGACCCCAGATACACAGATACGCAGTATTTT
-,-,TRBV7-2,TRBJ1-4,CASSLSAGGGEKLFF,TGTGCCAGCAGCTTATCGGCCGGGGGGGGTGAAAAACTGTTTTTT